The rows below give T cell receptor beta chains drawn from one sample of a study of HIV-infected patients and healthy controls. TCRdb re-called the 5' RACE reads through MiXCR, storing one row per CDR3 protein. The sample shows about 9,000 distinct CDR3 sequences, almost 8.5% of them seen only once. The sample consisted of blood, taken during antiretroviral therapy. Every receptor here comes from an adult with HIV infection. CDR3s include the opening cysteine and the closing phenylalanine or tryptophan. D genes are given only for firm matches. Clone size is stated in some rows and not others, as once, few, many or a class when expanded.

TRBJ2-3 | TRBV20-1 | medium-sized | . | CSAEAYGTDTQYF | TGCAGTGCGGAGGCATATGGCACAGATACGCAGTATTTT
TRBJ2-5 | TRBV7-9 | few | TRBD1 | CASTLGQGQTQYF | TGTGCCAGCACCTTAGGACAGGGTCAGACCCAGTACTTC
TRBJ2-3 | TRBV12-3/TRBV12-4 | medium-sized | TRBD2 | CASSPIRLAGLDTQYF | TGTGCCAGCAGCCCGATCCGACTAGCGGGGTTAGATACGCAGTATTTT
TRBJ2-5 | TRBV5-5 | medium-sized | TRBD1 | CASSSQTGGGQETQYF | TGTGCCAGCAGCTCCCAGACAGGGGGTGGCCAAGAGACCCAGTACTTC
TRBJ2-2 | TRBV2 | medium-sized | . | CASSLDSGELFF | TGTGCCAGCAGTCTGGACAGCGGGGAGCTGTTTTTT
TRBJ1-5 | TRBV27 | . | . | CASSSGTDSNQPQHF | TGTGCCAGCAGTTCCGGGACGGATAGCAATCAGCCCCAGCATTTT
TRBJ2-7 | TRBV29-1 | many | . | CSVEDGQYEQYF | TGCAGCGTTGAAGACGGGCAGTACGAGCAGTACTTC
TRBJ2-7 | TRBV18 | medium-sized | . | CASSSSSHEQYF | TGTGCCAGCTCATCGTCCAGCCACGAGCAGTACTTC
TRBJ1-2 | TRBV9 | medium-sized | . | CASSVEGRVQDGGYTF | TGTGCCAGCAGCGTAGAGGGACGGGTCCAGGATGGGGGCTACACCTTC
TRBJ2-3 | TRBV30 | many | TRBD1 | CAGNDRADTQYF | TGTGCCGGGAATGACAGGGCAGATACGCAGTATTTT
TRBJ2-5 | TRBV20-1 | medium-sized | . | CSATRTIHETQYF | TGCAGTGCCACACGGACCATCCATGAGACCCAGTACTTC
TRBJ2-5 | TRBV5-1 | medium-sized | . | CATGRDQETQYF | TGCGCCACCGGACGGGACCAAGAGACCCAGTACTTC
TRBJ2-3 | TRBV5-1 | many | . | CASSSRGGTDTQYF | TGCGCCAGCAGTTCCAGGGGCGGCACAGATACGCAGTATTTT
TRBJ1-5 | TRBV12-3/TRBV12-4 | medium-sized | TRBD1 | CASSSRDRPNQPQHF | TGTGCCAGCAGTTCCCGGGACAGGCCGAATCAGCCCCAGCATTTT
TRBJ2-1 | TRBV14 | medium-sized | TRBD1 | CASSPGQGGIDEQFF | TGTGCCAGCAGCCCGGGACAGGGGGGCATCGATGAGCAGTTCTTC
TRBJ2-5 | TRBV5-6 | . | . | CASSLVGTGETQYF | TGTGCCAGCAGCTTGGTTGGGACGGGGGAGACCCAGTACTTC
TRBJ2-3 | TRBV7-2 | few | . | CASIIGTDTQYF | TGTGCCAGCATAATAGGGACAGATACGCAGTATTTT
TRBJ1-6 | TRBV7-6 | . | TRBD1 | CASSLEGQLNSPLHF | TGTGCCAGCAGCTTAGAGGGACAGCTTAATTCACCCCTCCACTTT
TRBJ2-1 | TRBV2 | many | . | CASSEYLGGWNEQFF | TGTGCCAGCAGTGAATACTTAGGAGGGTGGAATGAGCAGTTCTTC
TRBJ1-2 | TRBV20-1 | medium-sized | . | CSARLRERSNYGYTF | TGCAGTGCTAGGCTCAGGGAACGGAGTAACTATGGCTACACCTTC
TRBJ2-7 | TRBV28 | many | . | CASSAPRAPSYEQYF | TGTGCCAGCAGTGCCCCCCGGGCCCCCTCCTACGAGCAGTACTTC
TRBJ2-3 | TRBV7-2 | . | . | CASRKRGAPNSDTQYF | TGTGCCAGCAGAAAGCGAGGAGCGCCCAATTCAGATACGCAGTATTTT
TRBJ1-5 | TRBV2 | medium-sized | . | CASSELGGWQPQHF | TGTGCCAGCAGTGAACTAGGGGGTTGGCAGCCCCAGCATTTT
TRBJ2-1 | TRBV11-2 | many | TRBD2 | CASSSQRSGRGGEQFF | TGTGCCAGCAGCTCCCAACGATCGGGGAGGGGCGGTGAGCAGTTCTTC